This TCR beta chain was observed in a study of T-cell reconstitution after alpha-beta-depleted transplantation in children. The CDR3 extends over 20 amino acids. V dropped 5 bases and J dropped 1 base, with 28 bases sitting between them. Germline CDR1 reads MNHEY; CDR2 reads SVGEGT. This clonotype has a count of ten or more. Unique molecular identifiers were used in preparing the TCRbeta library. Each CDR3 protein gets one entry after TCRdb re-called the PCR reads with MiXCR. The sample has around 400,000 distinct CDR3 sequences; approximately 20% are singletons. The chain recombines TRBV6-2 or TRBV6-3 with TRBJ2-3; possible D gene TRBD2, 6 bases. The receptor was isolated from a human donor who donated a stem cell graft to a child with acute myeloid leukemia. The source was PBMCs from the stem cell graft donor, collected from the stem cell graft. Here the CDR3 DNA reads TGTGCCAGCAGTCCAACCCATAGAACGGGACTCACCGACGGCACAGATACGCAGTATTTT. Translation gives CASSPTHRTGLTDGTDTQYF.